One and the same sample provided the 21 T cell receptor beta chains below, sequenced in a study of T cell changes during pregnancy in multiple sclerosis. The table came from immunoSEQ multiplex PCR; TCRdb's copy has only in-frame clones and leaves some out. The sample lists fewer than 60,000 clones, about 90% seen once, with approximately 0.69% in the top ten. The material sequenced was CD4+ T cells from peripheral blood mononuclear cells, taken after pregnancy. The receptors here all came from a female donor with multiple sclerosis, enrolled in a pregnancy study.

The chain uses TRBV5-1 and TRBJ1-5; 8 nucleotides match TRBD1. From germline, CDR1 is SGHRS and CDR2 YFSETQ. The CDR3 covers 15 residues. Germline trimming cut 3 bases from V and 3 bases from J; bases unmatched to any gene: 5. CDR3 sequence (DNA): TGCGCCAGCAGCTCGGGGACAGGCCCCAATCAGCCCCAGCATTTT. Residues: CASSSGTGPNQPQHF.

The chain recombines TRBV18 with TRBJ2-5; the D gene is possibly TRBD2 (5 bases). This CDR3 is 14 amino acids long. V was clipped by 3 bases and J by 3 bases, with 11 bases between them. Germline V CDR1 and CDR2: KGHSH, LQKENI. CDR3 sequence reads: CASSPVTREETQYF. The DNA of the CDR3 is TGTGCCAGCTCACCCGTAACGCGGGAAGAGACCCAGTACTTC.

The chain combines TRBV5-6 with TRBJ1-2; D remains unclear. V was clipped by 0 bases and J by 3 bases, with 12 bases between them. The CDR3 contains 15 residues. The V gene's germline CDR1 is SGHDT and CDR2 YYEEEE. CDR3 DNA sequence: TGTGCCAGCAGCTTGGCGTCGGGGTCCTACTATGGCTACACCTTC. Residues: CASSLASGSYYGYTF.

CDR3 in amino acids: CASRHLLQWGWDTQYF. The CDR3 bases are TGTGCCAGCAGACACCTACTCCAGTGGGGCTGGGATACGCAGTATTTT. This rearrangement joins TRBV7-8 to TRBJ2-3; perhaps TRBD1 as D (5 bases). The CDR3 runs to 16 residues. Between the trimmed V and J ends, which lost 6 bases and 6 bases, there was a span of 22 bases. CDR1 SGHVS and CDR2 FQNEAQ come from the germline V gene.

The chain uses TRBV6-5 and TRBJ2-5; the D is unclear. Between the trimmed V and J ends, which lost 4 bases and 4 bases, there was a span of 7 bases. CDR1 is MNHEY and CDR2 is SVGAGI in the germline V gene. The CDR3 is 12 amino acids. CDR3 amino acids: CASSSPVETQYF. The CDR3 DNA reads TGTGCCAGCAGTTCCCCCGTAGAGACCCAGTACTTC.

The chain links TRBV6-5 to TRBJ2-2, with a possible D match to TRBD2 (5 bases). Germline V lookup: CDR1 MNHEY, CDR2 SVGAGI. Trimming stripped 2 bases from V and 4 bases from J, with 11 bases between. CDR3 length: 15 residues. DNA of the CDR3: TGTGCCAGCAGTTACGACCTAGCAGGCACCGGGGAGCTGTTTTTT. Encoded protein: CASSYDLAGTGELFF.

This clone was detected only once. The chain carries TRBV4-3 and TRBJ1-4; D remains unclear. Germline V gene lookup returns CDR1 LGHNA and CDR2 YSLEER. V lost 0 bases to trimming and J lost 9 bases, with 2 bases between them. The CDR3 length is 11 residues. CDR3 residues: CASSQDKKLFF. In nucleotides, the CDR3 is TGCGCCAGCAGCCAAGATAAAAAACTGTTTTTT.

The CDR3 nucleotides are TGTGCCAGCAGTTTCCGGGACAGGGGCCCCTACGAGCAGTACTTC. Translation: CASSFRDRGPYEQYF. The V gene is TRBV6-1, the J gene TRBJ2-7; TRBD1 agrees at 10 bases. The trim removed 5 bases at V and 2 bases at J, leaving 6 bases unmatched. Germline CDR1 reads MNHNS; CDR2 reads SASEGT. This CDR3 region has 15 residues.

This chain joins TRBV19 and TRBJ1-2, with D tentatively TRBD1 (5 bases). Germline V CDR1 and CDR2: LNHDA, SQIVND (reference sequence). V lost 5 bases to trimming and J lost 1 base, with 11 bases between them. This CDR3 is 14 amino acids long. As DNA, the CDR3 is TGTGCCAGTAGTGTACCCAGGGATAACTATGGCTACACCTTC. Its protein product is CASSVPRDNYGYTF. The whole variable domain, filled in from reference TRBV19 and TRBJ1-2, reads DGGITQSPKYLFRKEGQNVTLSCEQNLNHDAMYWYRQDPGQGLRLIYYSQIVNDFQKGDIAEGYSVSREKKESFPLTVTSAQKNPTAFYLCASSVPRDNYGYTFGSGTRLTVV.

The chain couples TRBV30 to TRBJ2-7; D not resolved. Germline V CDR1 and CDR2: GTSNPN, SVGIG (reference sequence). This CDR3 spans 14 amino acids. The V end lost 8 bases, the J end lost 0 bases, and 17 bases lay between the germline ends. The CDR3 DNA follows: TGTGCCACAGAAGTAGTAGGCAGCTCCTACGAGCAGTACTTC. This encodes CATEVVGSSYEQYF.

V and J are TRBV11-2 and TRBJ1-1; D is undetermined. The CDR3 consists of 17 residues. Germline V gene lookup returns CDR1 SGHAT and CDR2 FQNNGV. V was cut by 4 bases and J by 1 base, with 19 bases left in between. CDR3 nucleotides: TGTGCCAGCAGCTACACCAACTTCGGGGTTAGGAACACTGAAGCTTTCTTT. Encoded protein: CASSYTNFGVRNTEAFF.

This clone came up a few times. The genes are TRBV6-5 and TRBJ1-2; D perhaps matches TRBD1 (6 bases). This CDR3 spans 14 amino acids. V shed 1 base and J shed 2 bases, with 8 bases lying between them. Per the germline V gene, CDR1 is MNHEY and CDR2 is SVGAGI. The CDR3 region is CASSYLDRNYGYTF. In nucleotides, the CDR3 is TGTGCCAGCAGTTACTTGGACAGAAACTATGGCTACACCTTC.

The rearrangement joins TRBV6-1 to TRBJ2-2; possibly TRBD2 for D (5 bases). There are 14 residues in the CDR3. Germline V gene lookup returns CDR1 MNHNS and CDR2 SASEGT. The V end was cut by 10 bases, the J end by 6 bases, with 18 bases between. For the CDR3, the DNA is TGTGCCACCGGAGGTACAGCGGCGCCCGGGGAGCTGTTTTTT. This gives the protein CATGGTAAPGELFF.

V is TRBV19 and J is TRBJ1-5; D ambiguous. The V gene's germline CDR1 is LNHDA and CDR2 SQIVND (reference sequence). The CDR3 extends over 16 amino acids. V was pared by 6 bases and J by 7 bases, with 22 bases between. The chain's CDR3 is CASRPRSGWAEQPQHF. In DNA form, the CDR3 reads TGTGCCAGTAGGCCCAGGTCGGGGTGGGCGGAGCAGCCCCAGCATTTT.

This chain joins TRBV7-3 and TRBJ2-1, with TRBD2 matching 7 bases. Trimming removed 1 base from V and 9 bases from J; junction bases left unmatched: 12. This CDR3 has 16 amino acids. From germline, CDR1 is SGHTA and CDR2 FQGTGA. The CDR3 reads CASSLSPPRLAGEQFF. CDR3 DNA: TGTGCCAGCAGCTTAAGCCCACCTCGACTAGCAGGTGAGCAGTTCTTC.

This chain links TRBV7-8 with TRBJ2-3; 8 bases agree with TRBD2. V was pared by 8 bases and J by 7 bases, with 14 bases of the junction left unmatched. This CDR3 is 15 amino acids long. Per germline, CDR1 SGHVS and CDR2 FQNEAQ. In DNA form, the CDR3 reads TGTGCCAGCGTTTTTGGGAGCGGGGGAACGAATACGCAGTATTTT. This sequence encodes CASVFGSGGTNTQYF.

The chain couples TRBV18 to TRBJ1-6; D not resolved. This CDR3 region has 15 residues. Germline lookup yields CDR1 KGHSH and CDR2 LQKENI. V was shortened by 3 bases and J by 8 bases, with 14 bases between the two germline ends. In nucleotides, the CDR3 is TGTGCCAGCTCACCGATTCATAGTGTAGATTCACCCCTCCACTTT. This encodes CASSPIHSVDSPLHF.

This sequence joins TRBV6-5 and TRBJ1-3, with D perhaps matching TRBD1 (6 bases). The germline V gene has CDR1 MNHEY and CDR2 SVGAGI. The CDR3 is made up of 15 amino acids. Trimming removed 3 bases at V and 1 base at J, with 10 bases between. Here the CDR3 DNA reads TGTGCCAGCAGTTATAACAGGGATTCTGGAAACACCATATATTTT. Translation: CASSYNRDSGNTIYF.

The CDR3 sequence is CATSSRLAGGTDTQYF. The CDR3 DNA reads as TGTGCCACCAGCTCAAGACTAGCGGGGGGCACAGATACGCAGTATTTT. V is TRBV15 and J is TRBJ2-3, with 12 bases that match TRBD2. V lost 5 bases and J lost 1; bases outside the gene matches: 4. Germline assignment: CDR1 LNHNV and CDR2 YYDKDF (reference sequence). This CDR3 has 16 residues.

J is TRBJ2-5 and V is TRBV4-1; TRBD2 matches at 10 bases. Trimming cost V 0 bases and J 9 bases; bases outside gene matches: 10. Looked up from germline, CDR1 is MGHRA and CDR2 is YSYEKL. CDR3 length: 16 residues. CDR3 sequence reads: CASSQDLLAGPGAQYF. CDR3 in DNA: TGCGCCAGCAGCCAAGATTTACTAGCGGGGCCTGGGGCCCAGTACTTC.

The chain recombines TRBV19 with TRBJ1-4; 8 bases align to TRBD1. V lost 1 base, J lost 14 bases, and 27 bases stayed unmatched. Germline lookup yields CDR1 LNHDA and CDR2 SQIVND (reference sequence). This CDR3 spans 20 amino acids. CDR3 sequence (DNA): TGTGCCAGTAGTATAGCGAAGTCGCAGGGGGCGCCGTGGTCTGGGTCGCGGCTGTTTTTT. Translating it yields CASSIAKSQGAPWSGSRLFF.